This entry lists 11 T cell receptor beta chains sequenced from one sample in a study of blood T cell repertoires in COVID-19. Produced via immunoSEQ multiplex PCR; TCRdb's table is partial and in-frame only. Of about 270,000 clones listed, around 89% were seen once; the top ten hold roughly 4%. What was sequenced was peripheral blood. These receptors all come from a man aged 60-69 years who had recovered from COVID-19.

The rearrangement joins TRBV19 to TRBJ2-1; 8 nucleotides agree with TRBD1. This CDR3 contains 15 residues. Germline CDR1 is LNHDA and CDR2 is SQIVND (reference sequence). Trimming at V came to 3 bases and at J to 7 bases, leaving 8 bases not matched to a gene. In nucleotides, the CDR3 is TGTGCCAGTAGTATGAAGGCAGGGGGCTTAAATGAGCAGTTCTTC. Its translation is CASSMKAGGLNEQFF.

The chain is built from TRBV7-2 and TRBJ2-7, with TRBD1 matching 9 bases. This CDR3 is 14 amino acids long. The germline gives CDR1 SGHTA, CDR2 FQGNSA. Unmatched junction bases numbered 8, after V lost 6 bases and J lost 5 bases. The CDR3 coding sequence is TGTGCCAGCAGTAGGGACAGGGCGGCCAACGAGCAGTACTTC. Its translation is CASSRDRAANEQYF.

The chain has TRBV30 and TRBJ2-7; possibly TRBD2 for D (6 bases). Deletions cut 0 bases from V and 2 bases from J, with 11 bases between. The CDR3 length is 14 residues. Germline V gene lookup returns CDR1 GTSNPN and CDR2 SVGIG (reference sequence). The CDR3 here is CAWSVGGVTYEQYF. CDR3 bases: TGTGCCTGGAGTGTCGGCGGGGTGACCTACGAGCAGTACTTC.

This clone appeared a few times. The genes are TRBV3-1 (or the pseudogene TRBV3-2) and TRBJ2-1, with 8 positions matching TRBD1. The CDR3 consists of 15 residues. V trimming: 4 bases; J trimming: 0 bases; junction bases outside the gene matches: 2. Germline CDR1 is LGHDT and CDR2 is YNNKEL (reference sequence). The CDR3 loop reads CASSRGQDSYNEQFF. CDR3 in DNA: TGTGCCAGCAGCCGGGGACAGGACTCCTACAATGAGCAGTTCTTC.

This clone was detected only once. The V and J genes are TRBV3-1 (or the pseudogene TRBV3-2) and TRBJ2-5; 12 nucleotides align to TRBD2. The V gene's germline CDR1 is LGHDT and CDR2 YNNKEL (reference sequence). The CDR3 contains 16 residues. Unmatched junction bases numbered 4, after V lost 4 bases and J lost 1 base. In nucleotides, the CDR3 is TGTGCCAGCAGCCCTTGGACTAGCGGGGTCCAAGAGACCCAGTACTTC. Protein: CASSPWTSGVQETQYF.

The V call is TRBV5-4, the J call TRBJ2-3, with TRBD1 matching 9 bases. The V and J ends lost 4 bases and 4 bases, in that order; junction bases with no gene match: 13. Germline CDR1 reads SGHNT; CDR2 reads YYREEE (reference sequence). The CDR3 has 17 residues. In nucleotides, the CDR3 is TGTGCCAGCAGCACGGACCCGACAGGGGGGTCCGCAGATACGCAGTATTTT. It is translated as CASSTDPTGGSADTQYF.

This chain links TRBV27 with TRBJ2-1; TRBD2 matches 11 bases. The CDR3 extends over 17 amino acids. Per the germline V gene, CDR1 is MNHEY and CDR2 is SMNVEV (reference sequence). The V and J ends lost 0 bases and 8 bases, in that order; junction bases with no gene match: 9. CDR3 protein: CASSLSYATSGGHEQFF. The CDR3 region has the DNA TGTGCCAGCAGTTTATCGTACGCCACTAGCGGGGGCCATGAGCAGTTCTTC.

The CDR3 region is CSVDRGSYGYTF. CDR3 bases: TGCAGCGTTGACAGAGGTAGCTATGGCTACACCTTC. This chain joins TRBV29-1 and TRBJ1-2; no definite D call. The germline gives CDR1 SQVTM, CDR2 ANQGSEA. V was trimmed by 3 bases and J by 4 bases, leaving 9 bases between them. The length of the CDR3 is 12 residues.

The V and J genes are TRBV24-1 and TRBJ2-2, with D possibly TRBD2 on 5 matching bases. The CDR3 is made up of 12 amino acids. CDR1 and CDR2 from the germline V gene are KGHDR and SFDVKD. With 5 bases removed from V and 8 bases from J, the gap between germline ends came to 8 bases. In DNA form, the CDR3 reads TGTGCCACCAGTGGCGGAGGAGGGGAGCTGTTTTTT. It translates to CATSGGGGELFF.

V usage is TRBV4-1 and J usage is TRBJ1-2, with D possibly being TRBD1 (5 bases). Trimming took 3 bases from V and 0 from J, leaving 11 bases between them. The CDR3 runs 15 residues. The V gene's germline CDR1 is MGHRA and CDR2 YSYEKL. The CDR3 loop reads CASSQTDLTNYGYTF. For the CDR3, the DNA is TGCGCCAGCAGCCAGACAGATTTAACTAACTATGGCTACACCTTC.

This rearrangement joins TRBV10-1 to TRBJ2-3; D not certain. The germline V gene has CDR1 WNHNN and CDR2 SYGVQD (reference sequence). V lost 8 bases and J lost 0, with 9 bases in between. The CDR3 is 13 amino acids. Written as DNA, the CDR3 is TGCGCCAGCTCGGTCCGAAGCACAGATACGCAGTATTTT. This translates into CASSVRSTDTQYF.